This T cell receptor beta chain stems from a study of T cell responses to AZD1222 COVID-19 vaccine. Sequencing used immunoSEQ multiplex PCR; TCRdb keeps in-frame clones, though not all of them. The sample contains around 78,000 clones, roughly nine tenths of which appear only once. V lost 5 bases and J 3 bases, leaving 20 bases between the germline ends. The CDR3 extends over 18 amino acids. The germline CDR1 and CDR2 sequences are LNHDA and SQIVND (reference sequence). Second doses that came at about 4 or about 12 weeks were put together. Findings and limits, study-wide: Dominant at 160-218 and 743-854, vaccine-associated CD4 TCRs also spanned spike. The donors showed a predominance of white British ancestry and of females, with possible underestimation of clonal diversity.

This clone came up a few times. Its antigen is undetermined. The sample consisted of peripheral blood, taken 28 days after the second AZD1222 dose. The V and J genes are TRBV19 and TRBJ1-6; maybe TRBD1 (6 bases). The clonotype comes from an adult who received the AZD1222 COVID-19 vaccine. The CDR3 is CASSLNPLGRGYNSPLHF. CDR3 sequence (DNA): TGTGCCAGTAGTCTAAACCCCCTCGGCAGGGGCTATAATTCACCCCTCCACTTT. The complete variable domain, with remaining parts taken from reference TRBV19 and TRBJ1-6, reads DGGITQSPKYLFRKEGQNVTLSCEQNLNHDAMYWYRQDPGQGLRLIYYSQIVNDFQKGDIAEGYSVSREKKESFPLTVTSAQKNPTAFYLCASSLNPLGRGYNSPLHFGNGTRLTVT.